The 28 T cell receptor beta chains below all came from one sample that was sequenced in a study of blood T cell repertoires in COVID-19. Some clones are missing from TCRdb's copy, which holds only in-frame ones; the method was immunoSEQ multiplex PCR. The sample shows 65,000 to 100,000 clones, about 89% of them seen only once. The sample was peripheral blood. Source of these receptors: a man between 45 and 60 years old with acute or convalescent COVID-19.

The chain combines TRBV27 with TRBJ2-4, with D possibly TRBD2 on 6 matching bases. Germline-derived CDR1 and CDR2 are MNHEY and SMNVEV (reference sequence). CDR3 length: 17 residues. Trimming stripped 0 bases from V and 7 bases from J, with 19 bases between. Written as DNA, the CDR3 is TGTGCCAGCAGTTTATCCCCGGGGCCGAGCGGGCGGAACATTCAGTACTTC. It codes for CASSLSPGPSGRNIQYF.

The V and J genes are TRBV18 and TRBJ1-6; no definite D call. CDR1 is KGHSH and CDR2 is LQKENI in the germline V gene. V was clipped by 6 bases and J by 0 bases, with 12 bases between them. This CDR3 contains 16 residues. CDR3 nucleotides: TGTGCCAGCTCCACTCTAGGCAGCTCCTATAATTCACCCCTCCACTTT. Its protein product is CASSTLGSSYNSPLHF.

This clone was observed once. This chain joins TRBV19 and TRBJ2-3; no clear D gene. V gave up 2 bases and J gave up 0 bases, with 12 bases separating them. Germline-derived CDR1 and CDR2 are LNHDA and SQIVND (reference sequence). CDR3 size: 16 residues. The CDR3 DNA reads TGTGCCAGTAGTATATCCGGTACTCCGAGCACAGATACGCAGTATTTT. It translates to CASSISGTPSTDTQYF.

The chain has TRBV18 and TRBJ1-1, with 7 nucleotides matching TRBD1. V shed 3 bases, J shed 1 base, and the junction held 8 bases outside the gene matches. CDR1 KGHSH and CDR2 LQKENI come from the germline V gene. This CDR3 is built from 16 residues. CDR3 in amino acids: CASSPKQGRGNTEAFF. DNA for the CDR3: TGTGCCAGCTCACCCAAACAGGGGCGGGGGAACACTGAAGCTTTCTTT. Full variable domain (rest looked up from reference TRBV18 and TRBJ1-1): NAGVMQNPRHLVRRRGQEARLRCSPMKGHSHVYWYRQLPEEGLKFMVYLQKENIIDESGMPKERFSAEFPKEGPSILRIQQVVRGDSAAYFCASSPKQGRGNTEAFFGQGTRLTVV.

The chain combines TRBV6-1 with TRBJ2-3, with 10 positions matching TRBD2. This CDR3 spans 16 amino acids. Trimming removed 4 bases from V and 0 bases from J; junction bases left unmatched: 4. Per germline, CDR1 MNHNS and CDR2 SASEGT. CDR3: CASSATSGLSTDTQYF. As DNA, the CDR3 is TGTGCCAGCAGTGCGACTAGCGGGCTGAGCACAGATACGCAGTATTTT.

The chain employs TRBV5-1 and TRBJ2-5, with 8 bases fitting TRBD1. Germline V CDR1 and CDR2: SGHRS, YFSETQ. The length of the CDR3 is 15 residues. The ends lost 3 bases at V and 2 bases at J; junction bases unmatched: 6. The DNA of the CDR3 is TGCGCCAGCAGCTCTCGACAGGGGCTACAAGAGACCCAGTACTTC. Its translation: CASSSRQGLQETQYF.

This clone has only a few counts. The chain recombines TRBV12-5 with TRBJ1-5; D is ambiguous. The CDR3 runs to 17 residues. CDR1 is LGHNT, CDR2 FRNRAP, per germline. With 7 bases removed from V and 0 bases from J, the gap between germline ends came to 19 bases. The CDR3: CASVAARIAVSNQPQHF. The CDR3 DNA reads TGTGCTAGTGTCGCGGCGAGGATAGCCGTTAGCAATCAGCCCCAGCATTTT.

This chain joins TRBV7-2 and TRBJ1-6, with 8 positions matching TRBD1. The germline V gene has CDR1 SGHTA and CDR2 FQGNSA. The trim removed 2 bases at V and 9 bases at J, leaving 9 bases unmatched. The CDR3 totals 16 residues. The CDR3 region has the DNA TGTGCCAGCAGCTTAAATAGCCAGGGGGCTCCTTCACCCCTCCACTTT. This codes for CASSLNSQGAPSPLHF.

The J gene is TRBJ1-1, the V gene TRBV19; D unclear. The V end was cut by 6 bases, the J end by 9 bases, with 23 bases between. Germline loops: CDR1 LNHDA, CDR2 SQIVND (reference sequence). This CDR3 comprises 15 residues. The CDR3 DNA is TGTGCCAGTAGGATTATACAGAATCCCCCCTCGAAAGCTTTCTTT. The encoded protein is CASRIIQNPPSKAFF.

The chain recombines TRBV6-5 with TRBJ2-3, with TRBD2 identical over 9 bases. V lost 6 bases and J lost 6; bases outside the gene matches: 7. Germline lookup yields CDR1 MNHEY and CDR2 SVGAGI. CDR3 length: 14 residues. The CDR3 DNA follows: TGTGCCAGCAGATCAGCGGGGGGAGGGGATACGCAGTATTTT. The encoded protein is CASRSAGGGDTQYF.

The V call is TRBV30, the J call TRBJ2-7; TRBD1 matches 8 bases. J gave up 0 bases and V 3 bases, and 7 bases lay outside the gene matches. The CDR3 contains 15 residues. CDR1 GTSNPN and CDR2 SVGIG come from the germline V gene (reference sequence). The CDR3 loop reads CAWRGQGLSSYEQYF. Written as DNA, the CDR3 is TGTGCCTGGAGAGGACAGGGTTTAAGCTCCTACGAGCAGTACTTC.

The rearrangement joins TRBV6-6 to TRBJ1-3; D gene unclear. Germline V lookup: CDR1 MNHNY, CDR2 SVGAGI (reference sequence). V shed 5 bases and J shed 2 bases, with 16 bases lying between them. This CDR3 contains 16 residues. CDR3 nucleotide sequence: TGTGCCAGCAGTCAATCCCCGGGTCTGGCTGGAAACACCATATATTTT. The encoded protein is CASSQSPGLAGNTIYF.

The chain couples TRBV4-1 to TRBJ2-7, with 8 bases aligning to TRBD1. Germline-derived CDR1 and CDR2 are MGHRA and YSYEKL. The CDR3 runs to 16 residues. Trimming cost V 1 base and J 2 bases; bases outside gene matches: 7. This CDR3 is CASSQVRTGPPYEQYF. The CDR3 DNA reads TGCGCCAGCAGCCAAGTACGGACAGGGCCCCCCTACGAGCAGTACTTC.

This clone was recorded only once. The rearrangement links TRBV18 to TRBJ2-5; 9 positions match TRBD2. This CDR3 is 17 amino acids long. V shed 6 bases, J shed 5 bases, and the junction held 16 bases outside the gene matches. CDR1 is KGHSH, CDR2 LQKENI, per germline. CDR3 nucleotide sequence: TGTGCCAGCTCCCCGACTAGCGGACTCAACCGGGGGGAGACCCAGTACTTC. Protein sequence: CASSPTSGLNRGETQYF.

This chain connects TRBV7-2 to TRBJ2-1, with 12 bases lining up with TRBD2. The CDR3 runs 16 residues. V lost 5 bases to trimming and J lost 2 bases; unmatched junction nucleotides: 4. Germline V lookup: CDR1 SGHTA, CDR2 FQGNSA. DNA of the CDR3: TGTGCCAGCAGCCCTAGCGGGGGGGCCCCCTACAATGAGCAGTTCTTC. The encoded protein is CASSPSGGAPYNEQFF.

The rearrangement joins TRBV5-1 to TRBJ2-6; 7 bases line up with TRBD1. CDR1 SGHRS and CDR2 YFSETQ come from the germline V gene. The CDR3 is 16 residues long. The ends lost 4 bases at V and 2 bases at J; junction bases unmatched: 6. CDR3: CASSAETGTGANVLTF. Written as DNA, the CDR3 is TGCGCCAGCAGCGCAGAGACAGGGACTGGGGCCAACGTCCTGACTTTC.

The rearrangement joins TRBV28 to TRBJ1-2, with 9 positions matching TRBD1. The CDR3 contains 17 residues. CDR1 and CDR2 from the germline V gene are MDHEN and SYDVKM. The junction had 15 bases not matched to a gene; V was cut back by 6 bases and J by 4 bases. The DNA for the CDR3 is TGTGCCAGCAGCCTCCCGTCTAATGTGGACAGGGGCTATGGCTACACCTTC. Amino acids: CASSLPSNVDRGYGYTF.

The rearrangement joins TRBV6-5 to TRBJ2-1; the D gene is possibly TRBD2 (5 bases). CDR3 size: 13 residues. The V gene lost 4 bases and the J gene lost 3 bases, with 7 bases spanning the gap. Germline CDR1 reads MNHEY; CDR2 reads SVGAGI. CDR3 sequence (DNA): TGTGCCAGCAGTTCCGGGATCTACAATGAGCAGTTCTTC. Residues: CASSSGIYNEQFF.

On this clone: The sample carries other DNA sequences with the same CDR3. V is TRBV6-5 and J is TRBJ1-2; 9 nucleotides agree with TRBD1. Per the germline V gene, CDR1 is MNHEY and CDR2 is SVGAGI. The length of the CDR3 is 13 residues. The trim removed 5 bases at V and 3 bases at J, leaving 1 base unmatched. This chain's CDR3 is CASSRDRDYGYTF. Written as DNA, the CDR3 is TGTGCCAGCAGTAGGGACAGGGACTATGGCTACACCTTC.

The J gene is TRBJ1-4, the V gene TRBV19; D gene ambiguous. Trimming took off 6 bases at V and 1 base at J, with 9 bases between the two ends. The CDR3 extends over 14 amino acids. Germline V lookup: CDR1 LNHDA, CDR2 SQIVND (reference sequence). The CDR3 protein is CASRSGGTNEKLFF. The CDR3 DNA sequence: TGTGCCAGTAGATCTGGAGGAACTAATGAAAAACTGTTTTTT.

The V and J genes are TRBV19 and TRBJ1-5, with 9 bases identical to TRBD1. V shed 7 bases, J shed 7 bases, and the junction held 14 bases outside the gene matches. Germline CDR1 LNHDA, CDR2 SQIVND (reference sequence). The CDR3 contains 16 residues. CDR3 nucleotide sequence: TGTGCCAGTACACGACAACAGGGGGCTACGGAGCAGCCCCAGCATTTT. Protein product: CASTRQQGATEQPQHF.

CDR3 DNA sequence: TGTGCCAGCAGTTACCCAGGGGGCGCGAGCCGCGAGCAGTACTTC. It is translated as CASSYPGGASREQYF. The chain is built from TRBV6-5 and TRBJ2-7, with TRBD1 matching 8 bases. The germline V gene encodes CDR1 MNHEY and CDR2 SVGAGI. The CDR3 loop spans 15 amino acids. V gave up 2 bases and J gave up 6 bases; unmatched junction bases: 9.

The chain joins TRBV7-3 to TRBJ2-3; D possibly corresponds to TRBD1 (5 bases). The CDR3 is made up of 14 amino acids. Germline V CDR1 and CDR2: SGHTA, FQGTGA. Trimming removed 5 bases at V and 7 bases at J, with 16 bases between. The CDR3 sequence is CASSPIRAQNTQYF. In DNA, the CDR3 is TGTGCCAGCAGCCCCATCAGGGCCCAGAATACGCAGTATTTT.

The chain links TRBV6-1 to TRBJ1-4; no reliable D call. This CDR3 is 15 amino acids long. The V gene's germline CDR1 is MNHNS and CDR2 SASEGT. Trimming pared 2 bases from V and 2 bases from J, leaving 9 bases between. This chain's CDR3 is CASSEIQPTNEKLFF. The DNA for the CDR3 is TGTGCCAGCAGTGAAATACAGCCCACTAATGAAAAACTGTTTTTT.

The chain recombines TRBV2 with TRBJ1-5; possibly TRBD1 for D (5 bases). Germline assignment: CDR1 SNHLY and CDR2 FYNNEI. The CDR3 has 13 amino acids. The V and J ends lost 0 bases and 7 bases respectively, with 7 bases between them. This CDR3 is CASSEAGRQPQHF. The CDR3 DNA reads as TGTGCCAGCAGTGAAGCGGGGCGACAGCCCCAGCATTTT.

The chain uses TRBV9 and TRBJ1-3, with TRBD1 identical over 8 bases. Germline assignment: CDR1 SGDLS and CDR2 YYNGEE. CDR3 length: 15 residues. V lost 4 bases and J lost 2; bases outside the gene matches: 5. CDR3 amino acids: CASSPSQGAGNTIYF. In DNA form, the CDR3 reads TGTGCCAGCAGCCCGTCACAGGGGGCTGGAAACACCATATATTTT.

J is TRBJ2-3 and V is TRBV11-3, with 8 bases lining up with TRBD2. In germline, CDR1 is SGHNT, CDR2 YENEEA. The CDR3 is made up of 16 amino acids. V lost 0 bases, J lost 2 bases, and 4 bases stayed unmatched. The CDR3 loop is CASSLEERGPTDTQYF. In DNA form, the CDR3 reads TGTGCCAGCAGCTTAGAGGAGCGGGGGCCCACAGATACGCAGTATTTT.

This clone was seen only once. This chain joins TRBV4-1 and TRBJ1-1; maybe TRBD1 (5 bases). Germline CDR1 and CDR2: MGHRA and YSYEKL. The CDR3 is made up of 14 amino acids. Between the trimmed V and J ends, which lost 3 bases and 1 base, there was a span of 9 bases. For the CDR3, the DNA is TGCGCCAGCAGCCACGTTGACAGGAACACTGAAGCTTTCTTT. It translates to CASSHVDRNTEAFF.